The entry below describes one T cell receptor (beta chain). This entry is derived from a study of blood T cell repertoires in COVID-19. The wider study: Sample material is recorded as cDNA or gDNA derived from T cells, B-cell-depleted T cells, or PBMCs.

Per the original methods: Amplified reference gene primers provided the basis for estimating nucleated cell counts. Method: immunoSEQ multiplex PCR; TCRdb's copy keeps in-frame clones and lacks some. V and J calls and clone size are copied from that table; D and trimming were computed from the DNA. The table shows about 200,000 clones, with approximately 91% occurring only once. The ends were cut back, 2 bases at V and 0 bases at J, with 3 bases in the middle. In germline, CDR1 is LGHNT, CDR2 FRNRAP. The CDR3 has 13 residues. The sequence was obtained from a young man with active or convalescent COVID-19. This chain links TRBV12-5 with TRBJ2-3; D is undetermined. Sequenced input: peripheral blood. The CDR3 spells CASGLISTDTQYF. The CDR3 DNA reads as TGTGCTAGTGGTTTGATAAGCACAGATACGCAGTATTTT.